This TCR beta chain derives from a study of long-term antiretroviral therapy in people with HIV. The CDR3 runs 12 residues. Germline CDR1 is SGHTS and CDR2 is YDEGEE. Between the trimmed V and J ends, which lost 2 bases and 4 bases, there was a span of 6 bases. The immunoSEQ assay was v3.0, run at survey level. Libraries were prepared by immunoSEQ multiplex PCR; TCRdb keeps only in-frame clonotypes and omits some of them. The table includes around 24,000 clones, roughly three quarters detected once. This clone was found a few times. The V and J genes are TRBV5-8 and TRBJ1-2; D is ambiguous. This receptor was obtained from a woman aged 40 to 50 with HIV. Sequenced material: unsorted PBMCs, taken 0.5 years after starting antiretroviral therapy. The CDR3 DNA sequence: TGTGCCAGCAGCTTATTGGGCTATGGCTACACCTTC. The encoded protein is CASSLLGYGYTF.